This T cell receptor beta chain was documented in a study of blood T cell repertoires in COVID-19. Overall study: From the United States, Italy and Spain came samples of acute and convalescent COVID-19. In each case, the material was cDNA or gDNA derived from T cells, B-cell-depleted T cells, or PBMCs.

Per germline, CDR1 SGHTA and CDR2 FQGNSA. The CDR3 runs to 13 residues. With 0 bases removed from V and 4 bases from J, the gap between germline ends came to 7 bases. How the authors handled the data: Amplification of reference gene primers provided the estimated nucleated cell counts. Profiled with immunoSEQ multiplex PCR; TCRdb holds only in-frame clones, not every one. V, J and clone size were drawn from that table, and D and trimming were deduced from the DNA. The repertoire holds around 170,000 clones, about 88% seen once, with approximately 2.1% in the top ten. This chain links TRBV7-2 with TRBJ2-7; maybe TRBD2 (6 bases). The sequenced material came from peripheral blood. The origin of this receptor is a man younger than 30 who had recovered from COVID-19. The CDR3 is CASSLAGTYEQYF. The CDR3 region has the DNA TGTGCCAGCAGCTTAGCCGGGACTTACGAGCAGTACTTC.